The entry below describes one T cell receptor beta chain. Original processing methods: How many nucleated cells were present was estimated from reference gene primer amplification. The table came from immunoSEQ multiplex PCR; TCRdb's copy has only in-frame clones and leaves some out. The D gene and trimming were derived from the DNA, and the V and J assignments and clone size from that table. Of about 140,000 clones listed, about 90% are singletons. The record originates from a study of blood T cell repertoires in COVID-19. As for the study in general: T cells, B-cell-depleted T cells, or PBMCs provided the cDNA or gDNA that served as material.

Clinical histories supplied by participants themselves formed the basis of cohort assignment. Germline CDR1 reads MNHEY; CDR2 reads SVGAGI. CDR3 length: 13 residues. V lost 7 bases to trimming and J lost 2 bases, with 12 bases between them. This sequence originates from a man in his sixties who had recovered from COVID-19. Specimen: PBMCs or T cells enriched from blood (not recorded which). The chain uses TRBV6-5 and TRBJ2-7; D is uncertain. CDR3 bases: TGTGCCAGCACCCATAGGAGCCCCTACGAGCAGTACTTC. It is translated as CASTHRSPYEQYF.